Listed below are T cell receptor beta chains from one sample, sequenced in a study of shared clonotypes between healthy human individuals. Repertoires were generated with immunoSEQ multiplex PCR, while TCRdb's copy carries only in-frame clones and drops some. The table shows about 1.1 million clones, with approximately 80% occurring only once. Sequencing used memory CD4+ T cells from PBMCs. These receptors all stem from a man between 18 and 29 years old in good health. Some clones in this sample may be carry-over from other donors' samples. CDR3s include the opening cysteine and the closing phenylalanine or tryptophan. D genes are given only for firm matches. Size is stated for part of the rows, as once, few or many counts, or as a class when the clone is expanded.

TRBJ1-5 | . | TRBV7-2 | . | CASSLVAGNQPQHF | TGTGCCAGCAGCTTAGTGGCGGGGAATCAGCCCCAGCATTTT
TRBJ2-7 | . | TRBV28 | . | CASSFGRAHQQYF | TGTGCCAGCAGTTTCGGCAGGGCCCATCAGCAGTACTTC
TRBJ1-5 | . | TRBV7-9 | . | CASSLDTAQPQHF | TGTGCCAGCAGCTTAGATACGGCTCAGCCCCAGCATTTT
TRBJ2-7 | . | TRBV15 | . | CATSRDRGLYEQYF | TGTGCCACCAGCAGAGACCGGGGATTATACGAGCAGTACTTC
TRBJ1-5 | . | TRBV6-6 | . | CASSYSRDQPQHF | TGTGCCAGCAGTTACTCCCGCGATCAGCCCCAGCATTTT
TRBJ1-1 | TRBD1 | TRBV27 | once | CASSLDRGNTEAFF | TGTGCCAGCAGTCTTGACAGGGGGAACACTGAAGCTTTCTTT
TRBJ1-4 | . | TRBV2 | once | CASNRVENEKLFF | TGTGCCAGCAACCGTGTGGAGAATGAAAAACTGTTTTTT
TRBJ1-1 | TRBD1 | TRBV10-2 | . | CASTPRDSRDFEAFF | TGCGCCAGCACCCCCCGGGACAGTCGGGACTTTGAAGCTTTCTTT
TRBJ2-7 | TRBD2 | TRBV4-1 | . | CASTRGGESSYEQYF | TGCGCCAGCACCCGGGGAGGGGAGAGCTCCTACGAGCAGTACTTC
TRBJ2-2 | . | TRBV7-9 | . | CASSPQTLDTGELFF | TGTGCCAGCTCCCCCCAAACCCTGGACACCGGGGAGCTGTTTTTT
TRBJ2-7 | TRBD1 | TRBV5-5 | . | CASSPRGQAVSYEQYF | TGTGCCAGCAGCCCGAGGGGACAGGCGGTATCCTACGAGCAGTACTTC
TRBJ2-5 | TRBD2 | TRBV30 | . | CAWRGLAGEETQYF | TGTGCCTGGAGAGGACTAGCGGGAGAAGAGACCCAGTACTTC
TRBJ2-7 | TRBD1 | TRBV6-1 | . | CASSEARTGGEQYF | TGTGCCAGCAGTGAAGCGCGGACAGGCGGTGAGCAGTACTTC
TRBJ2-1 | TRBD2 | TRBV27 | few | CASTLRGLAVNEQFF | TGTGCCAGCACCCTGAGGGGACTAGCGGTCAATGAGCAGTTCTTC
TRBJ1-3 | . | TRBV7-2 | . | CASSLGRGSGNTIYF | TGTGCCAGCAGCTTGGGACGGGGCTCTGGAAACACCATATATTTT
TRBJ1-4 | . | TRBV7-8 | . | CASSINGEKLFF | TGTGCCAGCAGCATCAACGGTGAAAAACTGTTTTTT
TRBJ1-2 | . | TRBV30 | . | CAWSVYQGPGGYTF | TGTGCCTGGAGTGTATACCAGGGTCCGGGTGGCTACACCTTC
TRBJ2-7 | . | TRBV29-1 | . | CSVTYQSYEQYF | TGCAGCGTGACGTATCAGTCCTACGAGCAGTACTTC
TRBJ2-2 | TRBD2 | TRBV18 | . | CASSPIGGSKAGELFF | TGTGCCAGCTCACCAATTGGCGGGAGTAAGGCCGGGGAGCTGTTTTTT
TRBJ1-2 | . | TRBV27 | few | CASSWGQGYGYTF | TGTGCCAGCAGTTGGGGGCAGGGGTATGGCTACACCTTC
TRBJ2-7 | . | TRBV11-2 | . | CASSVHYEQYF | TGTGCCAGCAGCGTCCATTACGAGCAGTACTTC
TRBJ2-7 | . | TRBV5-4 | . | CASSLAGDSLSYEQYF | TGTGCCAGCAGCTTGGCGGGCGACTCTCTATCCTACGAGCAGTACTTC
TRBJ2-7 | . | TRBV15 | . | CATSRGGFLGAYEQYF | TGTGCCACCAGCAGAGGAGGATTCTTAGGGGCTTACGAGCAGTACTTC
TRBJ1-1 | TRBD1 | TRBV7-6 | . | CASSLTGELTEAFF | TGTGCCAGCAGCTTAACAGGGGAGCTCACTGAAGCTTTCTTT
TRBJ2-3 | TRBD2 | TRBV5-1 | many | CASSLPRLAGVTDTQYF | TGCGCCAGCAGCTTGCCCCGTCTAGCGGGCGTCACAGATACGCAGTATTTT
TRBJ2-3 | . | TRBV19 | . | CASRRMGDTQYF | TGTGCCAGTAGGAGGATGGGAGATACGCAGTATTTT
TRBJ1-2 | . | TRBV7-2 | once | CASSLDSGGTDGYTF | TGTGCCAGCAGCTTAGATTCCGGAGGGACGGATGGCTACACCTTC
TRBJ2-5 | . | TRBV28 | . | CASKGGETQYF | TGTGCCAGCAAGGGGGGAGAGACCCAGTACTTC
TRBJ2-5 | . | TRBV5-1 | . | CASSQPGHQETQYF | TGCGCCAGCAGCCAACCGGGACACCAAGAGACCCAGTACTTC
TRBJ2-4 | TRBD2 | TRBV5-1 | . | CASSYGLALAKNIQYF | TGCGCCAGCAGCTACGGACTAGCGCTAGCCAAAAACATTCAGTACTTC
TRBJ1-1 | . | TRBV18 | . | CASSPLTVGTEAFF | TGTGCCAGCTCACCGTTAACAGTGGGGACTGAAGCTTTCTTT
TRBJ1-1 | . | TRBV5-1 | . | CASSAPGPEAFF | TGCGCCAGCAGCGCGCCGGGACCGGAAGCTTTCTTT
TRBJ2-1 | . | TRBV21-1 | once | CASSKSSGQGNYNEQFF | TGTGCCAGCAGCAAAAGTAGTGGACAGGGGAACTACAATGAGCAGTTCTTC
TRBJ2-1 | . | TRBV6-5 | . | CASTAESSYNEQFF | TGTGCCAGCACGGCGGAAAGCTCCTACAATGAGCAGTTCTTC
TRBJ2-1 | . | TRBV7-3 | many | CASSLIQGTEQFF | TGTGCCAGCAGCTTAATCCAGGGAACTGAGCAGTTCTTC
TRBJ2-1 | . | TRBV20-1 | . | CSGIMLNEQFF | TGCAGTGGGATAATGTTGAATGAGCAGTTCTTC
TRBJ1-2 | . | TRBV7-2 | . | CASSAERVYGYTF | TGTGCCAGCAGCGCAGAGAGGGTCTATGGCTACACCTTC
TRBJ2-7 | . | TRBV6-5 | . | CASTPGHDKFYEQYF | TGTGCCAGCACGCCGGGACACGATAAATTCTACGAGCAGTACTTC
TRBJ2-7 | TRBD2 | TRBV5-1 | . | CASRRTSGGYEQYF | TGCGCCAGCCGTAGGACTAGCGGGGGCTACGAGCAGTACTTC
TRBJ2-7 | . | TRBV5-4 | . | CASSSPRGEQYF | TGTGCCAGCAGCTCCCCGAGGGGCGAGCAGTACTTC
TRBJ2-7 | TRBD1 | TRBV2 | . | CASRTDRWSYEQYF | TGTGCCAGCAGAACGGACAGGTGGTCCTACGAGCAGTACTTC
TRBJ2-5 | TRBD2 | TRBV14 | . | CASSQSGSWETQYF | TGTGCCAGCAGCCAAAGCGGGAGCTGGGAGACCCAGTACTTC
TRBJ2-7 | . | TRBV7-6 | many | CASSFNPRSRRSYEQYF | TGTGCCAGCAGCTTTAACCCCCGGAGCCGGAGGTCCTACGAGCAGTACTTC